One and the same sample provided the 24 T cell receptor beta chains below, sequenced in a study of neurological immune-mediated disorders. MiXCR, run by TCRdb on the 5' RACE reads, gives a single entry per CDR3 protein. The table lists approximately 87,000 distinct CDR3 sequences, 11% to 15% of them singletons. Sequenced sample: PBMCs. These receptor sequences come from a woman aged 50 to 65 in good health.

The sample holds many counts of this clonotype. V is TRBV20-1 and J is TRBJ1-4; D perhaps matches TRBD1 (6 bases). The CDR3 runs 16 residues. CDR1 and CDR2 (germline): DFQATT, SNEGSKA (reference sequence). V was cut by 0 bases and J by 9 bases, with 20 bases left in between. The CDR3 sequence: CSAREGGGAGDKKLFF. The CDR3 DNA follows: TGCAGTGCTAGAGAGGGGGGGGGAGCAGGGGACAAAAAACTGTTTTTT.

This clonotype was seen repeatedly, ten times or more. The V call is TRBV20-1, the J call TRBJ2-7; D not resolved. The CDR3 sequence is 11 residues long. Germline CDR1 DFQATT, CDR2 SNEGSKA (reference sequence). V was cut by 3 bases and J by 4 bases, with 7 bases left in between. The CDR3 DNA reads as TGCAGTGCTAGTCCCCGTTACGAGCAGTACTTC. Its protein product is CSASPRYEQYF.

CDR3 in amino acids: CASSSPQGRLGHDNYGYTF. The CDR3 region has the DNA TGTGCCAGCAGTTCCCCGCAAGGCCGTTTGGGACACGACAACTATGGCTACACCTTC. The chain combines TRBV12-3 or TRBV12-4 with TRBJ1-2, with D tentatively TRBD1 (6 bases). V lost 4 bases and J lost 2, with 26 bases in between. This CDR3 comprises 19 residues.

This clonotype appeared many times. V and J are TRBV2 and TRBJ2-1; D unclear. CDR3 length: 11 amino acids. Germline loops: CDR1 SNHLY, CDR2 FYNNEI. The V gene lost 7 bases and the J gene lost 8 bases, with 9 bases spanning the gap. CDR3: CASTTGHEQFF. In nucleotides, the CDR3 is TGTGCCAGCACTACCGGGCATGAGCAGTTCTTC.

Many counts were recorded for this clonotype. DNA for the CDR3: TGTGCCAGCGCCGGTCAGCCCGGGATGGCCCAGTACTTC. Its protein product is CASAGQPGMAQYF. This sequence joins TRBV6-5 and TRBJ2-5, with D possibly TRBD2 on 5 matching bases. The CDR3 consists of 13 residues. The V gene's germline CDR1 is MNHEY and CDR2 SVGAGI. V lost 8 bases and J lost 9, with 19 bases in between.

This clonotype appeared many times. The rearrangement uses TRBV5-6 and TRBJ1-6; D possibly corresponds to TRBD1 (5 bases). Germline CDR1 reads SGHDT; CDR2 reads YYEEEE. With 2 bases removed from V and 7 bases from J, the gap between germline ends came to 16 bases. CDR3 length: 16 amino acids. The CDR3 is CASSFRDSGPNSPLHF. In DNA form, the CDR3 reads TGTGCCAGCAGCTTCCGGGACTCCGGACCAAATTCACCCCTCCACTTT. The full variable domain, rest sourced from reference TRBV5-6 and TRBJ1-6, is DAGVTQSPTHLIKTRGQQVTLRCSPKSGHDTVSWYQQALGQGPQFIFQYYEEEERQRGNFPDRFSGHQFPNYSSELNVNALLLGDSALYLCASSFRDSGPNSPLHFGNGTRLTVT.

In its sample, this clonotype was seen many times. The chain combines TRBV9 with TRBJ2-7; TRBD2 matches 9 bases. Germline values: CDR1 SGDLS, CDR2 YYNGEE. The CDR3 totals 15 residues. Trimming took 0 bases from V and 4 from J; bases not matched to a gene: 5. CDR3 DNA: TGTGCCAGCAGCGTAGGACCTAGCGGGAATTACGAGCAGTACTTC. Encoded protein: CASSVGPSGNYEQYF.

This chain connects TRBV30 to TRBJ2-3; 7 bases line up with TRBD2. CDR3 size: 15 residues. Germline V gene data show CDR1 as GTSNPN and CDR2 as SVGIG (reference sequence). V dropped 4 bases and J dropped 5; count of bases not matched to a gene: 12. CDR3 loop: CAWNPPGGSVDTQYF. CDR3 DNA: TGTGCCTGGAACCCTCCGGGCGGGAGTGTAGATACGCAGTATTTT. The entire variable domain, with the rest obtained from reference TRBV30 and TRBJ2-3, is as follows: SQTIHQWPATLVQPVGSPLSLECTVEGTSNPNLYWYRQAAGRGLQLLFYSVGIGQISSEVPQNLSASRPQDRQFILSSKKLLLSDSGFYLCAWNPPGGSVDTQYFGPGTRLTVL.

At least ten counts were recorded for this clonotype. The chain couples TRBV5-1 to TRBJ2-7; possibly TRBD1 for D (6 bases). CDR1 is SGHRS, CDR2 YFSETQ, per germline. V was shortened by 0 bases and J by 2 bases, with 12 bases between the two germline ends. CDR3 size: 15 residues. CDR3 DNA sequence: TGCGCCAGCAGCTTGGAGGGGGACGTAACCTACGAGCAGTACTTC. Translation: CASSLEGDVTYEQYF.

This clonotype was observed at least ten times. V and J are TRBV27 and TRBJ2-3; a weak D match, TRBD1 (5 bases). Between the trimmed V and J ends, which lost 5 bases and 6 bases, there was a span of 18 bases. The germline CDR1 and CDR2 sequences are MNHEY and SMNVEV (reference sequence). This CDR3 has 15 amino acids. The CDR3 bases are TGTGCCAGCAGTCCTCCCTGGTCAGGGAAGGATACGCAGTATTTT. As protein: CASSPPWSGKDTQYF.

This rearrangement joins TRBV3-1 to TRBJ2-2; TRBD2 matches 8 bases. The J segment lost 4 bases and the V segment lost 3 bases, leaving 7 bases of the junction unmatched. Germline CDR1 is LGHDT and CDR2 is YNNKEL (reference sequence). The CDR3 totals 16 residues. CDR3 residues: CASSQGSSGLTGELFF. The CDR3 DNA reads as TGTGCCAGCAGCCAGGGGTCTAGCGGGCTCACCGGGGAGCTGTTTTTT.

This clonotype was counted at least ten times. J is TRBJ2-1 and V is TRBV10-2, with 11 bases fitting TRBD2. Germline loops: CDR1 WSHSY, CDR2 SAAADI. V gave up 2 bases and J gave up 0 bases; unmatched junction bases: 18. The length of the CDR3 is 22 residues. CDR3 residues: CASSEGVRLAGGYGSSYNEQFF. The CDR3 region has the DNA TGCGCCAGCAGTGAGGGTGTTAGGCTAGCGGGGGGTTATGGGAGCTCCTACAATGAGCAGTTCTTC.

V and J are TRBV18 and TRBJ1-2; D possibly corresponds to TRBD1 (5 bases). CDR3 size: 15 residues. Germline CDR1 and CDR2: KGHSH and LQKENI. V lost 0 bases and J 4 bases, leaving 12 bases between the germline ends. This CDR3 is CASSPPTAGGYGYTF. CDR3 sequence (DNA): TGTGCCAGCTCACCACCGACAGCCGGGGGCTATGGCTACACCTTC.

This clonotype appeared many times. This rearrangement joins TRBV29-1 to TRBJ2-1; 8 bases align to TRBD2. The J segment lost 8 bases and the V segment lost 0 bases, leaving 9 bases of the junction unmatched. Per the germline V gene, CDR1 is SQVTM and CDR2 is ANQGSEA. The CDR3 contains 15 residues. The DNA for the CDR3 is TGCAGCGTTGAAGATCGGTTAGCGGGGTTGGATGAGCAGTTCTTC. Amino acids: CSVEDRLAGLDEQFF.

Points on this clonotype: With a much larger clone just one base away, this may be a read error. The gene calls are TRBV5-5 and TRBJ2-1; the D gene could be TRBD1 or TRBD2 (5 bases each). CDR1 and CDR2 (germline): SGHKS, YYEKEE (reference sequence). The CDR3 spans 15 residues. CDR3 sequence (DNA): TGTGTCAGCAGCTTGGTAGGGGACCCCTACAATGAGCAGTTCTTC. Protein sequence: CVSSLVGDPYNEQFF.

The rearrangement links TRBV15 to TRBJ2-7; 9 bases are a match to TRBD1. The CDR3 has 15 residues. Germline-derived CDR1 and CDR2 are LNHNV and YYDKDF (reference sequence). The CDR3 coding sequence is TGTTCCGCCAGCAGAGAATCGGGACAGGGCTACGAGCAGTACTTC. It specifies CSASRESGQGYEQYF.

This clonotype has a count of ten or more. This rearrangement joins TRBV14 to TRBJ1-4; D gene ambiguous. V was clipped by 1 base and J by 7 bases, with 7 bases between them. Germline CDR1 is SGHDN and CDR2 is FVKESK. The CDR3 length is 13 residues. CDR3 DNA: TGTGCCAGCAGCCAAGCCATAGGTGAAAAACTGTTTTTT. It specifies CASSQAIGEKLFF.

This clonotype was seen many times. This chain uses TRBV12-3 or TRBV12-4 with TRBJ2-1; D remains ambiguous. Trimming shortened V by 8 bases and J by 7 bases, and 12 bases separated the two germline ends. The CDR3 has 12 amino acids. The CDR3 DNA follows: TGTGCCAGCGAAAGGGAATTAAATGAGCAGTTCTTC. Amino acids: CASERELNEQFF.

Many counts were recorded for this clonotype. CDR3 coding DNA: TGTGCCAGCAGCTCCAGAGCCAGCCCCCCCTACGAGCAGTACTTC. The encoded protein is CASSSRASPPYEQYF. This chain connects TRBV28 to TRBJ2-7; D unresolved. The CDR3 contains 15 residues. Germline V lookup: CDR1 MDHEN, CDR2 SYDVKM. The V and J ends lost 6 bases and 2 bases respectively, with 17 bases between them.

This clonotype came up many times. The J gene is TRBJ2-7, the V gene TRBV5-1, with TRBD1 matching 9 bases. V lost 4 bases and J lost 6; bases outside the gene matches: 11. Germline CDR1 and CDR2: SGHRS and YFSETQ. This CDR3 spans 15 amino acids. CDR3 loop: CASSDKRQGGSEQYF. In DNA form, the CDR3 reads TGCGCCAGCAGCGATAAAAGACAGGGGGGCTCCGAGCAGTACTTC.

At least ten counts were recorded for this clonotype. V gene TRBV5-1 combines with J gene TRBJ2-1; tentative D call: TRBD2 (6 bases). This CDR3 has 15 residues. The germline V gene encodes CDR1 SGHRS and CDR2 YFSETQ. V lost 1 base and J lost 3, with 11 bases in between. The CDR3 DNA sequence: TGCGCCAGCAGCTTGTTAGCGGAGAGCTACAATGAGCAGTTCTTC. It encodes CASSLLAESYNEQFF.

This clonotype was counted at least ten times. The genes are TRBV5-1 and TRBJ2-5, with unresolved D. Germline-derived CDR1 and CDR2 are SGHRS and YFSETQ. The CDR3 is 14 amino acids. V lost 0 bases and J lost 5, with 11 bases in between. The CDR3: CASSLEFAGETQYF. DNA of the CDR3: TGCGCCAGCAGCTTGGAGTTTGCTGGCGAGACCCAGTACTTC.

This clonotype was counted ten times or more. This sequence joins TRBV7-9 and TRBJ1-2; D is uncertain. This CDR3 contains 12 residues. Germline CDR1 and CDR2: SEHNR and FQNEAQ (reference sequence). Trimming shortened V by 3 bases and J by 8 bases, and 10 bases separated the two germline ends. CDR3: CASSFSGSGYTF. As DNA, the CDR3 is TGTGCCAGCAGCTTCTCAGGCTCCGGCTACACCTTC. Full variable domain (remainder filled in from reference TRBV7-9 and TRBJ1-2): DTGVSQNPRHKITKRGQNVTFRCDPISEHNRLYWYRQTLGQGPEFLTYFQNEAQLEKSRLLSDRFSAERPKGSFSTLEIQRTEQGDSAMYLCASSFSGSGYTFGSGTRLTVV.

In its sample, this clonotype was seen many times. The CDR3 bases are TGTGCCAGCAGTTCGCCGCCGGGACTTACAGATACGCAGTATTTT. Amino acids: CASSSPPGLTDTQYF. The chain couples TRBV28 to TRBJ2-3; TRBD2 is a possible D gene (6 bases). The CDR3 length is 15 residues. Germline V gene data show CDR1 as MDHEN and CDR2 as SYDVKM. Trimming left V 4 bases short and J 3 bases short, with 14 bases between.